Listed below are T cell receptor beta chains from one sample, sequenced in a study of regulatory T cells in long-lasting Graves disease. TCRdb re-derived calls from the multiplex PCR reads in MiXCR, one entry per CDR3 protein. The table lists some 560,000 distinct CDR3 sequences, about 16% of them singletons. These data also formed part of another study, on T cells in Graves' hyperthyroidism and ophthalmopathy.

The input for sequencing was peripheral blood mononuclear cells (PBMCs), taken at new diagnosis, from a patient treated with antithyroid drugs. The source of these receptors is a woman aged 40-60 years with Graves disease. Both conserved end residues are trimmed from each CDR3. Fields, in order: D gene, V gene, CDR3 protein. D genes are given only for firm matches.

>-|TRBV10-3
AISSRTDSYEQY
>-|TRBV6-1
ASSDRFEQF
>-|TRBV28
ASKSRRGKDTQY
>TRBD1|TRBV12-5
ASGPWTGHQETQY
>-|TRBV12-3/TRBV12-4
ASCLNTEAF
>TRBD2|TRBV12-3/TRBV12-4
ASSFRLAGGRKQY
>TRBD2|TRBV28
ASSTGGAGDPYNEQF
>-|TRBV9
ASSPWGGEYSYEQY
>TRBD1|TRBV7-9
ASSERGLLVPNYGYT
>-|TRBV2
ASSPLMRGGSTEAF
>-|TRBV30
AWSIAEGGYT
>TRBD2|TRBV5-1
ASSHGTSGALYNEQF
>TRBD1|TRBV6-2/TRBV6-3
ASLTGGGEQF
>-|TRBV5-1
ASSSGAQETQY
>-|TRBV6-1
ASSPRGKGPEKLF
>-|TRBV12-3/TRBV12-4
ASGGTMNTEAF
>TRBD2|TRBV2
ASAREGTGELF
>-|TRBV6-5
ASSSRPAGDAETQY
>TRBD2|TRBV4-2
ASSLSEGAGSTDTQY
>-|TRBV20-1
SARDGGGIETQY
>-|TRBV6-5
ASSYSGRSEAF
>TRBD1|TRBV12-3/TRBV12-4
ASKWGTGGTGELF
>TRBD1|TRBV3-1
ASSQYGQGAVGANVLT
>-|TRBV7-9
ATERGGTF
>-|TRBV4-1
ASSQWGRKEKLF
>-|TRBV4-1
ASSQGGISAVDEQY
>-|TRBV30
AWRISSNQPQH
>-|TRBV15
ATSRDLNYGYT
>-|TRBV12-3/TRBV12-4
ASSRDGYGYT
>TRBD2|TRBV27
ASTRTSGVYNEQS
>-|TRBV3-1
ASSQDWWGEAF
>TRBD1|TRBV7-9
ASSLPNRGDNEQF
>TRBD2|TRBV5-5
ASSLTGTSRDTQY
>-|TRBV12-3/TRBV12-4
ASRESNQPQH
>-|TRBV5-4
ASSGEGGEKLF
>-|TRBV5-1
ASSQRGAGGEKLF
>-|TRBV12-3/TRBV12-4
ASKASGDTQY
>TRBD1|TRBV12-3/TRBV12-4
ASTYAGTGNSPLH
>TRBD1|TRBV2
ASSGGQADSQYGYT
>TRBD2|TRBV6-2/TRBV6-3
ASRAGVSTDTQY
>-|TRBV28
ASRRTAPTTYEQY
>TRBD1|TRBV11-2
ASSGWNPDRGTETQY
>-|TRBV7-2
ASSLGAGVTYEQY
>-|TRBV7-9
ASSPMGGSYNEQF
>-|TRBV7-9
ASSLVQGGEKLF
>-|TRBV5-1
ASSLATVNTEAF
>TRBD1|TRBV19
ASTVQGALYNEQF
>-|TRBV15
ATSRAYPRGTNTDTQY